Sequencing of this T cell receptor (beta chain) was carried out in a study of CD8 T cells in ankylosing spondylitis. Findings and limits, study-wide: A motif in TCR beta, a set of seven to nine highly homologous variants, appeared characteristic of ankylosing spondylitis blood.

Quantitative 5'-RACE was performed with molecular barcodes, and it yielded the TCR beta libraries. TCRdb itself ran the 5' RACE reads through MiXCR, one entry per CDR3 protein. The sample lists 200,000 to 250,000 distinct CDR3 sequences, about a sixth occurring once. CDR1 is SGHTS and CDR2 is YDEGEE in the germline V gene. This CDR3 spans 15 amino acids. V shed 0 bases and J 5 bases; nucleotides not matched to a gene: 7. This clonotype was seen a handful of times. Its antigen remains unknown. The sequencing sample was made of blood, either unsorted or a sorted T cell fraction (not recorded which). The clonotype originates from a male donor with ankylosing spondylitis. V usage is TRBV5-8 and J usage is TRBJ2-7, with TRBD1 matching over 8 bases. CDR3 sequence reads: CASSLEQGVMNEQYF. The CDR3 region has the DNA TGTGCCAGCAGCTTGGAACAGGGGGTCATGAACGAGCAGTACTTC.